The 13 T cell receptor beta chains in this list originate from one sample, sequenced in a study of monozygotic twins with cystic fibrosis. Method: immunoSEQ multiplex PCR; TCRdb's copy keeps in-frame clones and lacks some. Seen here are approximately 11,000 clones, roughly 96% observed once, and the top ten hold roughly 0.8%. The sequenced sample was blood. The receptors originated from a boy aged 5-17 years with cystic fibrosis.

The CDR3 DNA reads TGTGCCAGCAGCTTAGATACGAGGGTAGTGAACGTCCTGACTTTC. Its protein is CASSLDTRVVNVLTF. This chain connects TRBV7-9 to TRBJ2-6; D is perhaps TRBD2 (5 bases). The CDR3 loop spans 15 amino acids. Germline CDR1 and CDR2: SEHNR and FQNEAQ (reference sequence). The ends were cut back, 1 base at V and 10 bases at J, with 14 bases in the middle.

V is TRBV5-6 and J is TRBJ2-3; 11 nucleotides agree with TRBD2. Trimming at V came to 3 bases and at J to 8 bases, leaving 11 bases not matched to a gene. The CDR3 is 16 amino acids. CDR1 and CDR2 (germline): SGHDT, YYEEEE. The CDR3 reads CASSYPSGGPRSTQYF. The CDR3 region has the DNA TGTGCCAGCAGCTACCCTAGCGGGGGGCCTAGAAGTACGCAGTATTTT.

This chain uses TRBV5-1 with TRBJ1-2, with 9 bases lining up with TRBD1. Germline V gene sequence: CDR1 SGHRS, CDR2 YFSETQ. After removal of 1 base from V and 6 bases from J, the junction contained 7 bases not matched to a gene. The CDR3 covers 15 residues. The CDR3 coding sequence is TGCGCCAGCAGCTTGTGGGACAGGGTTCGGGATGGCTACACCTTC. Residues: CASSLWDRVRDGYTF. The full variable domain, in which reference TRBV5-1 and TRBJ1-2 provide the parts outside the CDR3, is KAGVTQTPRYLIKTRGQQVTLSCSPISGHRSVSWYQQTPGQGLQFLFEYFSETQRNKGNFPGRFSGRQFSNSRSEMNVSTLELGDSALYLCASSLWDRVRDGYTFGSGTRLTVV.

The V and J genes are TRBV29-1 and TRBJ2-1; a possible D gene is TRBD1 (6 bases). V was trimmed by 0 bases and J by 2 bases, leaving 14 bases between them. The CDR3 sequence is 16 residues long. From germline, CDR1 is SQVTM and CDR2 ANQGSEA. This CDR3 reads CSVEDKQGLTYNEQFF. Here the CDR3 DNA reads TGCAGCGTTGAAGATAAGCAGGGGCTTACCTACAATGAGCAGTTCTTC.

This chain uses TRBV10-3 with TRBJ2-4; D gene ambiguous. Germline CDR1 and CDR2: ENHRY and SYGVKD. The CDR3 runs 13 residues. The germline V and J ends were trimmed by 8 bases and 4 bases, with 12 bases remaining between them. DNA of the CDR3: TGTGCCATCCGCAGCCGAGAGAAAAACATTCAGTACTTC. Protein sequence: CAIRSREKNIQYF.

The V call is TRBV7-2, the J call TRBJ1-1, with 7 bases lining up with TRBD1. The CDR3 runs 16 residues. The germline V gene has CDR1 SGHTA and CDR2 FQGNSA. Trimming cost V 1 base and J 0 bases; bases outside gene matches: 5. The CDR3 DNA follows: TGTGCCAGCAGCTTAGGGGCAGGGGGAATGAACACTGAAGCTTTCTTT. This codes for CASSLGAGGMNTEAFF.

The chain couples TRBV10-3 to TRBJ1-1, with a tentative D call TRBD1 (5 bases). Germline CDR1 and CDR2: ENHRY and SYGVKD. The CDR3 loop spans 14 amino acids. Between the trimmed V and J ends, which lost 0 bases and 4 bases, there was a span of 9 bases. This CDR3 is CAISESGGGTEAFF. DNA of the CDR3: TGTGCCATCAGTGAGTCTGGGGGTGGCACTGAAGCTTTCTTT.

The genes are TRBV19 and TRBJ2-7; D ambiguous. CDR1 is LNHDA and CDR2 is SQIVND in the germline V gene (reference sequence). V lost 4 bases and J lost 4, with 14 bases in between. This CDR3 contains 14 residues. The CDR3 spells CASSNPMRSYEQYF. CDR3 nucleotides: TGTGCCAGTAGTAATCCGATGAGGAGTTACGAGCAGTACTTC.

This chain connects TRBV5-6 to TRBJ2-6; perhaps TRBD1 as D (6 bases). Germline V gives CDR1 SGHDT, CDR2 YYEEEE. V gave up 5 bases and J gave up 4 bases, with 16 bases separating them. There are 16 residues in the CDR3. CDR3 sequence: CASSPDTGYGANVLTF. CDR3 bases: TGTGCCAGCAGTCCCGATACAGGGTACGGGGCCAACGTCCTGACTTTC. The full variable domain, with the rest looked up from reference TRBV5-6 and TRBJ2-6, is DAGVTQSPTHLIKTRGQQVTLRCSPKSGHDTVSWYQQALGQGPQFIFQYYEEEERQRGNFPDRFSGHQFPNYSSELNVNALLLGDSALYLCASSPDTGYGANVLTFGAGSRLTVL.

V usage is TRBV25-1 and J usage is TRBJ2-7, with D perhaps TRBD2 (5 bases). V dropped 4 bases and J dropped 5 bases, with 12 bases sitting between them. Germline values: CDR1 MGHDK, CDR2 SYGVNS. This CDR3 spans 13 amino acids. Here the CDR3 reads CASSVFGGDEQYF. CDR3 DNA sequence: TGTGCCAGCAGTGTCTTTGGAGGCGACGAGCAGTACTTC.

This clone was detected only a few times. The rearrangement links TRBV28 to TRBJ2-7, with D hard to call. CDR3 length: 12 residues. Trimming removed 1 base at V and 2 bases at J, with 3 bases between. Germline V gene data show CDR1 as MDHEN and CDR2 as SYDVKM. The CDR3 loop reads CASSLLTYEQYF. The CDR3, as DNA: TGTGCCAGCAGTTTATTGACCTACGAGCAGTACTTC.

This chain links TRBV28 with TRBJ1-2; the D is unclear. Trimming pared 5 bases from V and 6 bases from J, leaving 10 bases between. The CDR3 consists of 12 residues. The germline CDR1 and CDR2 sequences are MDHEN and SYDVKM. The CDR3 here is CASSPPSNGYTF. The DNA of the CDR3 is TGTGCCAGCAGTCCGCCCTCAAATGGCTACACCTTC.

This chain connects TRBV19 to TRBJ1-6, with D possibly being TRBD1 (6 bases). The CDR3 has 19 residues. Per germline, CDR1 LNHDA and CDR2 SQIVND (reference sequence). V lost 5 bases, J lost 1 base, and 21 bases lay in between. As DNA, the CDR3 is TGTGCCAGTAGTGCGTCCCGTCAGGGAGGGGGATCCTATAATTCACCCCTCCACTTT. Residues: CASSASRQGGGSYNSPLHF. Filled out from reference TRBV19 and TRBJ1-6, the complete variable domain reads DGGITQSPKYLFRKEGQNVTLSCEQNLNHDAMYWYRQDPGQGLRLIYYSQIVNDFQKGDIAEGYSVSREKKESFPLTVTSAQKNPTAFYLCASSASRQGGGSYNSPLHFGNGTRLTVT.